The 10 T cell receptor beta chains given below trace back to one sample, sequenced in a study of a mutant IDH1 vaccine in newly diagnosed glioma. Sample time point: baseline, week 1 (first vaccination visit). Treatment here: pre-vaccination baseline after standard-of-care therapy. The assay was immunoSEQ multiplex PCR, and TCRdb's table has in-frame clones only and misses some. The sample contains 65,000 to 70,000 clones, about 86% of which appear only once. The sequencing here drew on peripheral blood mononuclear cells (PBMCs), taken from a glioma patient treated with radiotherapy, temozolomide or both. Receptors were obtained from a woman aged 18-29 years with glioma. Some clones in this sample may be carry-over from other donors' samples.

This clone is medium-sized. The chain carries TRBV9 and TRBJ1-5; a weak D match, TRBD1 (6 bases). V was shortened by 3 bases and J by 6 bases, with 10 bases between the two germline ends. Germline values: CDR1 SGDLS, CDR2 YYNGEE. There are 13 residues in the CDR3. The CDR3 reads CASSEGGAQPQHF. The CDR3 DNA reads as TGTGCCAGCAGCGAGGGGGGGGCTCAGCCCCAGCATTTT. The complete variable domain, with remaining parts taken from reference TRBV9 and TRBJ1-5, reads DSGVTQTPKHLITATGQRVTLRCSPRSGDLSVYWYQQSLDQGLQFLIQYYNGEERAKGNILERFSAQQFPDLHSELNLSSLELGDSALYFCASSEGGAQPQHFGDGTRLSIL.

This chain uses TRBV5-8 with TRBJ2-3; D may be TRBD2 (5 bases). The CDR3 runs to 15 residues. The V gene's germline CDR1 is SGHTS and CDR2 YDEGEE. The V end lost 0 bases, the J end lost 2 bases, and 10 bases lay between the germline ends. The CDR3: CASSLGGANTDTQYF. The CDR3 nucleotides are TGTGCCAGCAGCTTGGGGGGAGCGAACACAGATACGCAGTATTTT.

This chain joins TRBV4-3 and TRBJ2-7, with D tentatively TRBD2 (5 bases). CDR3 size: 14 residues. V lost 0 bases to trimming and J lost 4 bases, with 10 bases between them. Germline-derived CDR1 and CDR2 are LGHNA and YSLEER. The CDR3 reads CASSQDDGGYEQYF. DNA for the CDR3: TGCGCCAGCAGCCAAGATGATGGCGGGTACGAGCAGTACTTC.

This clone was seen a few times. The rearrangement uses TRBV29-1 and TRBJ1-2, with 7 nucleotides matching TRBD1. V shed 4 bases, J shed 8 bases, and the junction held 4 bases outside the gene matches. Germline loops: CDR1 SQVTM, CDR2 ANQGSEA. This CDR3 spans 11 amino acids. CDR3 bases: TGCAGCGTTGTCGACAGGGAAGGCTACACCTTC. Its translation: CSVVDREGYTF.

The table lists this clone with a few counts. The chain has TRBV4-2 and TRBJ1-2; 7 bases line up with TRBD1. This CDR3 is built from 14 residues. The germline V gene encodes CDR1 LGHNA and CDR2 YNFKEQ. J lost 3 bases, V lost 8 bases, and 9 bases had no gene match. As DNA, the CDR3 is TGTGCCAGCGCTCGGCCGGACAGGCACTATGGCTACACCTTC. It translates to CASARPDRHYGYTF.

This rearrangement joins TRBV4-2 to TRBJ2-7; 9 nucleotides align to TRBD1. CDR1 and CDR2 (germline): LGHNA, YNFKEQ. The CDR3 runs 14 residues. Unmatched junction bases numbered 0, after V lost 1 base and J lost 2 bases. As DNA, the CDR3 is TGTGCCAGCAGCCAAGGACAGGGGGCCTACGAGCAGTACTTC. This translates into CASSQGQGAYEQYF.

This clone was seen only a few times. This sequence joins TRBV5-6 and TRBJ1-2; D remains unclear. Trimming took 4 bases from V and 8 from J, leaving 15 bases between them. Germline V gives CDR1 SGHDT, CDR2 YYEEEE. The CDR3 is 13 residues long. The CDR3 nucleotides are TGTGCCAGCAGCCCGGGTGTAGTAGGGGGCTACACCTTC. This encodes CASSPGVVGGYTF.

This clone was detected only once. CDR3 sequence: CASRRDRVKATDTQYF. CDR3 DNA sequence: TGTGCCAGCAGAAGAGACAGGGTAAAAGCGACAGATACGCAGTATTTT. The rearrangement joins TRBV7-9 to TRBJ2-3; 7 bases align to TRBD1. This CDR3 is built from 16 residues. The germline V gene encodes CDR1 SEHNR and CDR2 FQNEAQ (reference sequence). V lost 6 bases, J lost 3 bases, and 12 bases stayed unmatched.

The CDR3 spells CASSLAPGVSEAFF. CDR3 nucleotides: TGTGCCAGCAGCTTAGCGCCCGGAGTGAGTGAAGCTTTCTTT. This chain uses TRBV7-9 with TRBJ1-1, with D unresolved. The CDR3 length is 14 residues. Germline loops: CDR1 SEHNR, CDR2 FQNEAQ (reference sequence). Between the trimmed V and J ends, which lost 0 bases and 7 bases, there was a span of 12 bases.

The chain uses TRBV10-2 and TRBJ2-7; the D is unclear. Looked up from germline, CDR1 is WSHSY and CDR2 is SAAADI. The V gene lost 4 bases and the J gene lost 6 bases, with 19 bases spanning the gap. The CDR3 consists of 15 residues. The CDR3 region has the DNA TGCGCCAGCAGTGTATATGGCGATGAGAAGTGCGAGCAGTACTTC. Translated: CASSVYGDEKCEQYF.